One and the same sample provided the 23 T cell receptor beta chains below, sequenced in a study of blood T cell repertoires in COVID-19. Method: immunoSEQ multiplex PCR; TCRdb's copy keeps in-frame clones and lacks some. Here the sample spans around 310,000 clones, 85% to 90% being singletons. Sequenced sample: PBMCs or T cells enriched from blood (not recorded which). These receptors came from a woman between 25 and 40 years old who had recovered from COVID-19.

Details on this clone: This same CDR3 is encoded by further DNA sequences in the sample. This chain links TRBV6-5 with TRBJ1-6; D perhaps matches TRBD1 (5 bases). The V gene's germline CDR1 is MNHEY and CDR2 SVGAGI. The V gene lost 2 bases and the J gene lost 9 bases, with 11 bases spanning the gap. The CDR3 spans 14 residues. The CDR3 reads CASSYGGATSPLHF. The CDR3 region has the DNA TGTGCCAGCAGTTACGGAGGGGCGACTTCACCCCTCCACTTT.

The chain carries TRBV7-8 and TRBJ1-1; D unclear. Per the germline V gene, CDR1 is SGHVS and CDR2 is FQNEAQ. The CDR3 length is 13 residues. Between the trimmed V and J ends, which lost 7 bases and 4 bases, there was a span of 13 bases. In nucleotides, the CDR3 is TGTGCCAGCACCCCGTCTTGGGCCACTGAAGCTTTCTTT. This gives the protein CASTPSWATEAFF.

CDR3 in DNA: TGTGCCAGCAGCCAACCTACAGGGCTAAGGACTGAAGCTTTCTTT. This codes for CASSQPTGLRTEAFF. V usage is TRBV7-9 and J usage is TRBJ1-1; perhaps TRBD1 as D (6 bases). Germline CDR1 and CDR2: SEHNR and FQNEAQ (reference sequence). The CDR3 has 15 amino acids. V was shortened by 5 bases and J by 5 bases, with 18 bases between the two germline ends.

This clone was seen more than once but under ten times. The rearrangement links TRBV4-1 to TRBJ1-1; D call uncertain. CDR3 length: 13 amino acids. Germline V lookup: CDR1 MGHRA, CDR2 YSYEKL. V lost 1 base, J lost 11 bases, and 14 bases lay in between. This CDR3 reads CASSQVETGWAFF. The CDR3 bases are TGCGCCAGCAGCCAAGTTGAGACCGGGTGGGCTTTCTTT.

This clone is a singleton in its sample. This chain uses TRBV6-1 with TRBJ2-5, with D maybe TRBD2 (5 bases). This CDR3 region has 16 residues. CDR1 MNHNS and CDR2 SASEGT come from the germline V gene. V was pared by 3 bases and J by 5 bases, with 19 bases between. The CDR3 sequence is CASSDGVAPLMETQYF. CDR3 bases: TGTGCCAGCAGTGATGGGGTAGCGCCGCTAATGGAGACCCAGTACTTC.

This clone was seen only a few times. The chain is built from TRBV4-1 and TRBJ2-7; D remains unclear. The CDR3 loop spans 15 amino acids. V lost 0 bases and J 1 base, leaving 10 bases between the germline ends. Per the germline V gene, CDR1 is MGHRA and CDR2 is YSYEKL. The CDR3 is CASSQDLTVSYEQYF. The CDR3 DNA follows: TGCGCCAGCAGCCAAGATTTAACGGTGTCCTACGAGCAGTACTTC.

The chain uses TRBV5-1 and TRBJ2-7; 9 nucleotides agree with TRBD1. J was trimmed by 3 bases and V by 2 bases; bases with no gene match: 6. This CDR3 contains 15 residues. Germline CDR1 reads SGHRS; CDR2 reads YFSETQ. This chain's CDR3 is CASSFLDRGLYEQYF. DNA for the CDR3: TGCGCCAGCAGCTTTTTGGACAGGGGCCTCTACGAGCAGTACTTC.

V usage is TRBV4-3 and J usage is TRBJ2-1, with a weak D call TRBD2 (5 bases). CDR3 length: 15 residues. Trimming removed 0 bases at V and 8 bases at J, with 14 bases between. Germline CDR1 LGHNA, CDR2 YSLEER. The CDR3 DNA reads TGCGCCAGCAGCCAAGATACCCTAGCTCTGGATGAGCAGTTCTTC. This sequence encodes CASSQDTLALDEQFF.

DNA of the CDR3: TGTGCCAGCAGCTTAGTTTCAGGGGCCCAAGAGACCCAGTACTTC. It encodes CASSLVSGAQETQYF. The gene calls are TRBV7-2 and TRBJ2-5, with D tentatively TRBD1 (6 bases). The germline V and J ends were trimmed by 1 base and 1 base, with 10 bases remaining between them. Germline values: CDR1 SGHTA, CDR2 FQGNSA. The CDR3 runs 15 residues.

The chain carries TRBV27 and TRBJ2-7, with 8 bases aligning to TRBD2. CDR1 is MNHEY, CDR2 SMNVEV, per germline (reference sequence). The CDR3 covers 15 residues. The V segment lost 0 bases and the J segment 5 bases; nucleotides outside the gene matches: 6. CDR3 protein: CASSLSWVAGHEQYF. CDR3 nucleotides: TGTGCCAGCAGTTTATCGTGGGTAGCGGGGCACGAGCAGTACTTC.

This sequence joins TRBV3-1 (or the pseudogene TRBV3-2) and TRBJ2-3; tentative D call: TRBD2 (6 bases). The CDR3 covers 12 residues. Trimming removed 8 bases from V and 7 bases from J, with 13 bases in between. Germline V CDR1 and CDR2: LGHDT, YNNKEL (reference sequence). The CDR3 sequence: CASRSEGYTQYF. The CDR3 DNA sequence: TGTGCCAGCCGTTCGGAGGGCTATACGCAGTATTTT.

The V call is TRBV19, the J call TRBJ1-2; D ambiguous. The V gene lost 3 bases and the J gene lost 3 bases, with 14 bases spanning the gap. The CDR3 sequence is 15 residues long. The germline V gene has CDR1 LNHDA and CDR2 SQIVND (reference sequence). For the CDR3, the DNA is TGTGCCAGTAGTATGACATTGGCCATGGACTATGGCTACACCTTC. Protein: CASSMTLAMDYGYTF.

This chain uses TRBV5-4 with TRBJ2-7; 8 bases line up with TRBD2. Per the germline V gene, CDR1 is SGHNT and CDR2 is YYREEE (reference sequence). V shed 4 bases and J 2 bases; nucleotides not matched to a gene: 8. This CDR3 has 15 amino acids. The CDR3 coding sequence is TGTGCCAGCAGCCTACTAGCGGAAGGTACCTACGAGCAGTACTTC. This encodes CASSLLAEGTYEQYF.

This rearrangement joins TRBV18 to TRBJ1-1; perhaps TRBD1 as D (6 bases). Germline-derived CDR1 and CDR2 are KGHSH and LQKENI. The CDR3 runs 15 residues. Trimming removed 3 bases at V and 10 bases at J, with 21 bases between. The CDR3, as DNA: TGTGCCAGCTCACCCCAGCAAGAAGACAGGCCGCGAGCTTTCTTT. Its protein product is CASSPQQEDRPRAFF.

The chain recombines TRBV10-1 with TRBJ2-2; D is unclear. V was pared by 0 bases and J by 1 base, with 9 bases between. This CDR3 is 16 amino acids long. Germline V lookup: CDR1 WNHNN, CDR2 SYGVQD (reference sequence). The CDR3 protein is CASSESSDLNTGELFF. CDR3 coding DNA: TGCGCCAGCAGTGAGTCGAGTGACTTGAACACCGGGGAGCTGTTTTTT.

The chain joins TRBV28 to TRBJ2-1, with D tentatively TRBD1 (6 bases). This CDR3 is 18 amino acids long. Germline assignment: CDR1 MDHEN and CDR2 SYDVKM. Trimming took off 8 bases at V and 0 bases at J, with 23 bases between the two ends. Here the CDR3 reads CASGTLQGIPFSYNEQFF. The CDR3 DNA follows: TGTGCCAGCGGTACTCTACAGGGTATACCCTTCTCCTACAATGAGCAGTTCTTC.

V gene TRBV19 combines with J gene TRBJ1-1, with TRBD1 matching over 10 bases. With V trimmed by 4 bases and J by 5 bases, 7 bases remained unmatched. This CDR3 contains 15 residues. CDR1 LNHDA and CDR2 SQIVND come from the germline V gene (reference sequence). The CDR3 protein is CASSTRQGAGTEAFF. The CDR3 coding sequence is TGTGCCAGTAGTACCCGACAGGGGGCTGGGACTGAAGCTTTCTTT.

The chain uses TRBV4-2 and TRBJ2-7; the D is unclear. CDR1 is LGHNA and CDR2 is YNFKEQ in the germline V gene. Trimming removed 0 bases from V and 3 bases from J, with 9 bases in between. This CDR3 has 14 amino acids. The CDR3 sequence is CASSQDLTDYEQYF. The CDR3 region has the DNA TGTGCCAGCAGCCAAGATTTGACTGACTACGAGCAGTACTTC.

The V gene is TRBV5-6, the J gene TRBJ2-7; 7 bases are shared with TRBD2. Germline assignment: CDR1 SGHDT and CDR2 YYEEEE. The CDR3 length is 18 residues. After removal of 4 bases from V and 7 bases from J, the junction contained 23 bases not matched to a gene. Here the CDR3 DNA reads TGTGCCAGCAGCCTGGCCGGGTCGAGCGGGATTAAAGAGGGGGAGCAGTACTTC. Its protein is CASSLAGSSGIKEGEQYF.

This chain connects TRBV15 to TRBJ1-5; 8 bases fit TRBD1. Germline V gene data show CDR1 as LNHNV and CDR2 as YYDKDF (reference sequence). The CDR3 contains 17 residues. The ends lost 5 bases at V and 0 bases at J; junction bases unmatched: 9. In DNA form, the CDR3 reads TGTGCCACCAGCGGAGGCACAGGGGGGTATAGCAATCAGCCCCAGCATTTT. This encodes CATSGGTGGYSNQPQHF.

The gene calls are TRBV12-5 and TRBJ2-1; D is possibly TRBD2 (6 bases). Germline values: CDR1 LGHNT, CDR2 FRNRAP. Deletions cut 4 bases from V and 4 bases from J, with 23 bases between. CDR3 length equals 18 residues. The CDR3 loop is CASGYQAVLGGPYNEQFF. DNA for the CDR3: TGTGCTAGTGGTTATCAAGCTGTGTTAGGAGGGCCTTACAATGAGCAGTTCTTC. The whole variable domain, filled in from reference TRBV12-5 and TRBJ2-1, reads DARVTQTPRHKVTEMGQEVTMRCQPILGHNTVFWYRQTMMQGLELLAYFRNRAPLDDSGMPKDRFSAEMPDATLATLKIQPSEPRDSAVYFCASGYQAVLGGPYNEQFFGPGTRLTVL.

The V gene is TRBV6-5, the J gene TRBJ1-6; D remains unclear. The germline V gene has CDR1 MNHEY and CDR2 SVGAGI. CDR3 length equals 16 residues. V lost 3 bases and J 5 bases, leaving 14 bases between the germline ends. The chain's CDR3 is CASSYIAGRNNSPLHF. The CDR3 DNA reads as TGTGCCAGCAGTTATATCGCGGGAAGAAATAATTCACCCCTCCACTTT.

The J gene is TRBJ1-1, the V gene TRBV6-5; D possibly corresponds to TRBD1 (5 bases). The CDR3 spans 14 residues. Germline values: CDR1 MNHEY, CDR2 SVGAGI. Trimming stripped 2 bases from V and 5 bases from J, with 12 bases between. CDR3: CASSYTRGRTEAFF. The CDR3 DNA follows: TGTGCCAGCAGTTACACACGGGGGAGGACTGAAGCTTTCTTT.